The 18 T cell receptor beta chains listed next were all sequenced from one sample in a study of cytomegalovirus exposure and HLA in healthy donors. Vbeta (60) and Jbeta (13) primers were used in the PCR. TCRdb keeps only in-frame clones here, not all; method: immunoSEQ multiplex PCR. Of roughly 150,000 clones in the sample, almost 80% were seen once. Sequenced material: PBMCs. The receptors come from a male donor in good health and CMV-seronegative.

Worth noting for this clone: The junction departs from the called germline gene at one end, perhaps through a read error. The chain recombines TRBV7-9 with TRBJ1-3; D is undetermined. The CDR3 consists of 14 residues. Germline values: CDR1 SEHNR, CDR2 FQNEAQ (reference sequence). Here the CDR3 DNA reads TGTTCCAGCAGCTTCGGGGAGGCTGGAAACACCATATATTTT. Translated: CSSSFGEAGNTIYF.

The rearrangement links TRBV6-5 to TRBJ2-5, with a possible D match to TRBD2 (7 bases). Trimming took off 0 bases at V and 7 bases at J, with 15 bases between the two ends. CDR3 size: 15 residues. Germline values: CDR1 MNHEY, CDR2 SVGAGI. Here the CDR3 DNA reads TGTGCCAGCAGTTACTCGCGGGGGCGTATAGGGACCCAGTACTTC. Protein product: CASSYSRGRIGTQYF.

The CDR3 here is CASSLGGGGSTGNTIYF. In DNA form, the CDR3 reads TGTGCCAGCAGCTTGGGGGGAGGAGGCTCTACTGGAAACACCATATATTTT. The gene calls are TRBV5-4 and TRBJ1-3; D unclear. V dropped 0 bases and J dropped 2 bases, with 15 bases sitting between them. The CDR3 has 17 amino acids. The germline CDR1 and CDR2 sequences are SGHNT and YYREEE (reference sequence).

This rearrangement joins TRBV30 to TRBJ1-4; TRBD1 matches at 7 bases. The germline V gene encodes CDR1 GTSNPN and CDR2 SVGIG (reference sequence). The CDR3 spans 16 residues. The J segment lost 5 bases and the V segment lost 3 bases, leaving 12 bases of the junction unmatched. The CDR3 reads CAWSHSDRDSNEKLFF. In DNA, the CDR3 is TGTGCCTGGAGCCACTCTGACAGGGACTCGAATGAAAAACTGTTTTTT. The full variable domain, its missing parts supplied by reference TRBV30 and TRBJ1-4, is SQTIHQWPATLVQPVGSPLSLECTVEGTSNPNLYWYRQAAGRGLQLLFYSVGIGQISSEVPQNLSASRPQDRQFILSSKKLLLSDSGFYLCAWSHSDRDSNEKLFFGSGTQLSVL.

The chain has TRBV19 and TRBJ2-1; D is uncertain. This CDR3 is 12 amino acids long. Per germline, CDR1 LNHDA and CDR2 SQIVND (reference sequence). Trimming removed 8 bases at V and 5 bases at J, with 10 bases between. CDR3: CASHFGDNEQFF. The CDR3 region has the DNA TGTGCCAGTCACTTTGGTGACAATGAGCAGTTCTTC. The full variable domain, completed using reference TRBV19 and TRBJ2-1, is DGGITQSPKYLFRKEGQNVTLSCEQNLNHDAMYWYRQDPGQGLRLIYYSQIVNDFQKGDIAEGYSVSREKKESFPLTVTSAQKNPTAFYLCASHFGDNEQFFGPGTRLTVL.

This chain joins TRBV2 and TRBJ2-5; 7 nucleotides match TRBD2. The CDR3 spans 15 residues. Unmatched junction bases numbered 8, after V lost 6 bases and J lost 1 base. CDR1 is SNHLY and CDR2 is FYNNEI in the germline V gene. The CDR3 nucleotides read TGTGCCAGCAGAGCCGGGACTACCTCCCAAGAGACCCAGTACTTC. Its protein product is CASRAGTTSQETQYF.

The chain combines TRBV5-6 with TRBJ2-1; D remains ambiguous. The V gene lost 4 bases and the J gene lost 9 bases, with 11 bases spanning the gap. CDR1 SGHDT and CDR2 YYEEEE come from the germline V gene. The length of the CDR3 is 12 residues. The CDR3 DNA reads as TGTGCCAGCAGCGCCTACGAGAGTGAGCAGTTCTTC. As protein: CASSAYESEQFF.

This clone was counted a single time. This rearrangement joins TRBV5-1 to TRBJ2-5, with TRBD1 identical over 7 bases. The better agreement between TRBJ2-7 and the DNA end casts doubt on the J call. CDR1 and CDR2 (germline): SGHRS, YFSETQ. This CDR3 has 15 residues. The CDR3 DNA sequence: TGCGCCAGCAGCTCCCGGGACAGCAGACTTAACGAGCAGTACTTC. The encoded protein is CASSSRDSRLNEQYF.

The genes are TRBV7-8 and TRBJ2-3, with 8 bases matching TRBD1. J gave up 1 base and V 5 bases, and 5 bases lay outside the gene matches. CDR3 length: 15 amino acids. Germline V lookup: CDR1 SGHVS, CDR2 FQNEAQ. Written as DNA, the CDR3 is TGTGCCAGCAGCCCCCGGACAGGGCGCACAGATACGCAGTATTTT. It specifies CASSPRTGRTDTQYF.

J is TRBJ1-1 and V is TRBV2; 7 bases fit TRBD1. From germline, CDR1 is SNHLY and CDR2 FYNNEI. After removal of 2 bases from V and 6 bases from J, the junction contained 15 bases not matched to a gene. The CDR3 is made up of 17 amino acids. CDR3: CASSEWGQGGGRAEAFF. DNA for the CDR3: TGTGCCAGCAGTGAATGGGGGCAGGGGGGAGGTCGGGCTGAAGCTTTCTTT. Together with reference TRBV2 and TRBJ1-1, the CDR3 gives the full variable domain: EPEVTQTPSHQVTQMGQEVILRCVPISNHLYFYWYRQILGQKVEFLVSFYNNEISEKSEIFDDQFSVERPDGSNFTLKIRSTKLEDSAMYFCASSEWGQGGGRAEAFFGQGTRLTVV.

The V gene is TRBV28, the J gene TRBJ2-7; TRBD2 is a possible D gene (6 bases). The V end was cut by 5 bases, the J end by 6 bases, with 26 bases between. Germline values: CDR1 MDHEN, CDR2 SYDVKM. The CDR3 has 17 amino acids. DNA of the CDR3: TGTGCCAGCAGTCCCCGCGGGACGGGCCAGACCGCCCGCGAGCAGTACTTC. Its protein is CASSPRGTGQTAREQYF. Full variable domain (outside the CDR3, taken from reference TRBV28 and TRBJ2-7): DVKVTQSSRYLVKRTGEKVFLECVQDMDHENMFWYRQDPGLGLRLIYFSYDVKMKEKGDIPEGYSVSREKKERFSLILESASTNQTSMYLCASSPRGTGQTAREQYFGPGTRLTVT.

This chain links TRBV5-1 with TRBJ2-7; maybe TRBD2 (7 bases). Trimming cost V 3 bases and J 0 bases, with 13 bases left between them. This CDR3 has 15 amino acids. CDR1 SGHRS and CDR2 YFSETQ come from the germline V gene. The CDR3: CASSSRGGVSYEQYF. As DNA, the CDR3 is TGCGCCAGCAGCTCCCGAGGGGGGGTCTCCTACGAGCAGTACTTC.

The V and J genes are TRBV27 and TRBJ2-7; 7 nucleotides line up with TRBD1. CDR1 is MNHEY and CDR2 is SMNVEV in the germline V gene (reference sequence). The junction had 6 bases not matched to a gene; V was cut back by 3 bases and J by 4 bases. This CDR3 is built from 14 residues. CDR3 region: CASSLGTASYEQYF. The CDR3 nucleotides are TGTGCCAGCAGTTTGGGGACAGCCTCTTACGAGCAGTACTTC.

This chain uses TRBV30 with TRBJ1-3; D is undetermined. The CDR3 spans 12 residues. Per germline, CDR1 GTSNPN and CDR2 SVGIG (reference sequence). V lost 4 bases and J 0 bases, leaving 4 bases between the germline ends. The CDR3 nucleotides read TGTGCCTGGACAGACTCTGGAAACACCATATATTTT. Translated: CAWTDSGNTIYF.

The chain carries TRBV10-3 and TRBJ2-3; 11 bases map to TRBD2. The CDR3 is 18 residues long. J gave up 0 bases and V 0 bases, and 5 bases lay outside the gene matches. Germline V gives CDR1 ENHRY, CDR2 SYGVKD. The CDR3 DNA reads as TGTGCCATCAGTGAGTCCCGGACTAGCGGGTTTAGCACAGATACGCAGTATTTT. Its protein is CAISESRTSGFSTDTQYF.

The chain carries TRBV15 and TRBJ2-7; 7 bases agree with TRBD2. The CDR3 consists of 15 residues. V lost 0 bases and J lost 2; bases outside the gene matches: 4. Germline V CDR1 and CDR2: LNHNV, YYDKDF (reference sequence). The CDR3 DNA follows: TGTGCCACCAGCAGAGAAATAGGGACTACCTACGAGCAGTACTTC. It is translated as CATSREIGTTYEQYF.

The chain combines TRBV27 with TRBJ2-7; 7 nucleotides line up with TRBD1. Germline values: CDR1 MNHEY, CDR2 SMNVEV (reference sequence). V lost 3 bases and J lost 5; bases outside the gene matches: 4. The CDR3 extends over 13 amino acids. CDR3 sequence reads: CASSFWQGDEQYF. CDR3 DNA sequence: TGTGCCAGCAGTTTTTGGCAGGGGGACGAGCAGTACTTC.

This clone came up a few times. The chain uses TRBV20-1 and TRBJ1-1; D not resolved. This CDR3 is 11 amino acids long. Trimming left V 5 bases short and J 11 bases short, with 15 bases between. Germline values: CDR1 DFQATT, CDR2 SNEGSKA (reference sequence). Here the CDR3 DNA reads TGCAGTGCTGCCCCTGGGGAGGAGGCTTTCTTT. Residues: CSAAPGEEAFF.